This T cell receptor (beta chain) derives from a study of blood T cell repertoires in COVID-19. Across the study: In each case, the material was cDNA or gDNA derived from T cells, B-cell-depleted T cells, or PBMCs.

Some clones are missing from TCRdb's copy, which holds only in-frame ones; the method was immunoSEQ multiplex PCR. This sample has roughly 57,000 clones, with around 87% found just once. The CDR3 consists of 18 residues. After removal of 5 bases from V and 3 bases from J, the junction contained 15 bases not matched to a gene. The germline gives CDR1 MNHNY, CDR2 SVGAGI (reference sequence). This chain links TRBV6-6 with TRBJ1-5, with 8 bases identical to TRBD1. Input material: peripheral blood. This clonotype originated in a man in his fifties or sixties with active or convalescent COVID-19. CDR3 region: CASSLGRTGSIVNQPQHF. CDR3 nucleotides: TGTGCCAGCAGTCTGGGACGGACAGGGAGTATCGTCAATCAGCCCCAGCATTTT.